Below are 26 T cell receptor beta chains sequenced from a single sample in a study of monozygotic twins with inflammatory bowel disease. One entry per CDR3 protein, without DNA, is what TCRdb gives after re-calling the 5' RACE reads. The sample data list about 380,000 distinct CDR3 sequences. Input material: blood. These receptors all stem from a human donor with ulcerative colitis or Crohn's disease, or a healthy co-twin of an affected twin (not recorded which).

This chain uses TRBV10-3 with TRBJ2-1. This CDR3 region has 12 residues. Germline V gives CDR1 ENHRY, CDR2 SYGVKD. The CDR3 protein is CAISGQGNEQFF.

This sequence joins TRBV4-3 and TRBJ1-1. The CDR3 consists of 13 residues. Germline V gene data show CDR1 as LGHNA and CDR2 as YSLEER. CDR3 sequence reads: CASSQGWDTEAFF.

The V gene is TRBV19, the J gene TRBJ1-6. Germline V lookup: CDR1 LNHDA, CDR2 SQIVND (reference sequence). The CDR3 runs to 15 residues. The CDR3 is CARGPNKVYNSPLHF.

The chain joins TRBV21-1 to TRBJ2-7; the D gene TCRdb calls, TRBD1, cannot be checked with no DNA. TRBV21-1 is given as a pseudogene. The CDR3 is 15 residues long. The CDR3 protein is CATDLLRGISYEQYF.

The chain is built from TRBV11-1 and TRBJ2-7; TCRdb selects TRBD1, and the lack of DNA leaves this call unchecked. Per the germline V gene, CDR1 is SGHAT and CDR2 is FQDESV (reference sequence). The CDR3 is made up of 18 amino acids. This CDR3 is CASSLAKGSYRGSYEQYF.

The V gene is TRBV7-2, the J gene TRBJ2-2; the D call of TRBD2 rests on TCRdb alone, since no DNA is present to check it. From germline, CDR1 is SGHTA and CDR2 FQGNSA. The CDR3 covers 15 residues. Here the CDR3 reads CASTIPGWRTGELFF.

The gene calls are TRBV7-2 and TRBJ2-5; TCRdb indicates TRBD2, and absent DNA this call remains unverified. The CDR3 consists of 13 residues. Per the germline V gene, CDR1 is SGHTA and CDR2 is FQGNSA. This chain's CDR3 is CASGRASIETQYF.

The chain carries TRBV3-1 and TRBJ2-5; TCRdb proposes TRBD1, but this gene call is untestable without DNA. In germline, CDR1 is LGHDT, CDR2 YNNKEL (reference sequence). This CDR3 has 19 residues. CDR3 protein: CASSQDYKMGQGLQETQYF.

This CDR3 is CASSYGGNQETQYF. The V call is TRBV6-6, the J call TRBJ2-5. The CDR3 loop spans 14 amino acids. Looked up from germline, CDR1 is MNHNY and CDR2 is SVGAGI (reference sequence).

V and J are TRBV5-1 and TRBJ2-5; the D call of TRBD1 rests on TCRdb alone, since no DNA is present to check it. This CDR3 comprises 16 residues. Germline V gives CDR1 SGHRS, CDR2 YFSETQ. The CDR3 reads CASSLAQGVGEETQYF.

V is TRBV5-6 and J is TRBJ1-5; TCRdb outputs TRBD1, but without DNA this stays unchecked. Germline CDR1 is SGHDT and CDR2 is YYEEEE. The CDR3 consists of 16 residues. CDR3 region: CASSPWTGSALQPQHF.

This sequence joins TRBV5-1 and TRBJ2-3; absent DNA, TCRdb's TRBD1 call cannot be checked. This CDR3 has 14 amino acids. Looked up from germline, CDR1 is SGHRS and CDR2 is YFSETQ. CDR3 protein: CASSFGGAGDTQYF.

V and J are TRBV6-1 and TRBJ2-3; TCRdb picks TRBD1, but there is no DNA to check that call. CDR1 is MNHNS and CDR2 is SASEGT in the germline V gene. CDR3 length equals 14 residues. CDR3 amino acids: CASSQGSRTDTQYF.

The chain joins TRBV20-1 to TRBJ1-3; TCRdb's D call of TRBD1 is untestable without DNA. The length of the CDR3 is 14 residues. Germline V gene sequence: CDR1 DFQATT, CDR2 SNEGSKA (reference sequence). The CDR3 here is CSAGPPGTGNTIYF.

The chain uses TRBV7-2 and TRBJ1-1. CDR1 and CDR2 (germline): SGHTA, FQGNSA. The CDR3 spans 14 residues. The CDR3 reads CTSSFSITNTEAFF. Using reference TRBV7-2 and TRBJ1-1 for the parts outside the CDR3, the full variable domain is GAGVSQSPSNKVTEKGKDVELRCDPISGHTALYWYRQSLGQGLEFLIYFQGNSAPDKSGLPSDRFSAERTGGSVSTLTIQRTQQEDSAVYLCTSSFSITNTEAFFGQGTRLTVV.

The genes are TRBV5-1 and TRBJ2-2; with no DNA, the TCRdb D assignment of TRBD1 cannot be verified. Germline lookup yields CDR1 SGHRS and CDR2 YFSETQ. The CDR3 sequence is 18 residues long. This CDR3 is CASSLKGSPGQGSGELFF. The full variable domain, with the rest looked up from reference TRBV5-1 and TRBJ2-2, is KAGVTQTPRYLIKTRGQQVTLSCSPISGHRSVSWYQQTPGQGLQFLFEYFSETQRNKGNFPGRFSGRQFSNSRSEMNVSTLELGDSALYLCASSLKGSPGQGSGELFFGEGSRLTVL.

V usage is TRBV4-3 and J usage is TRBJ2-5; TCRdb proposes TRBD1, but this gene call is untestable without DNA. The CDR3 is 15 residues long. Germline CDR1 reads LGHNA; CDR2 reads YSLEER. The CDR3 is CASSPRTGGIETQYF.

The CDR3 here is CASSYPEGGELFF. The V and J genes are TRBV6-5 and TRBJ2-2. The CDR3 is 13 residues long. CDR1 and CDR2 from the germline V gene are MNHEY and SVGAGI.

The chain uses TRBV7-2 and TRBJ2-2. Germline CDR1 SGHTA, CDR2 FQGNSA. The CDR3 extends over 15 amino acids. The CDR3 region is CASSPSGINTGELFF. Variable domain in full (rest from reference TRBV7-2 and TRBJ2-2): GAGVSQSPSNKVTEKGKDVELRCDPISGHTALYWYRQSLGQGLEFLIYFQGNSAPDKSGLPSDRFSAERTGGSVSTLTIQRTQQEDSAVYLCASSPSGINTGELFFGEGSRLTVL.

CDR3 sequence reads: CASSVWTSGKNIQYF. The V call is TRBV19, the J call TRBJ2-4. From germline, CDR1 is LNHDA and CDR2 SQIVND (reference sequence). The CDR3 has 15 residues.

V gene TRBV19 combines with J gene TRBJ2-2; TCRdb proposes TRBD1, but this gene call is untestable without DNA. The CDR3 sequence is 14 residues long. Germline V gene lookup returns CDR1 LNHDA and CDR2 SQIVND (reference sequence). CDR3 sequence reads: CASNRGSGPGELFF.

The rearrangement links TRBV7-2 to TRBJ1-2; TCRdb picks TRBD1, but there is no DNA to check that call. The CDR3 totals 17 residues. Germline V gives CDR1 SGHTA, CDR2 FQGNSA. Here the CDR3 reads CASTYLGQGGGNYGYTF.

This chain links TRBV4-3 with TRBJ1-4. From germline, CDR1 is LGHNA and CDR2 YSLEER. The CDR3 consists of 17 residues. CDR3 region: CASSQSRILATNEKLFF.

CDR3 residues: CASSQVTGGTEAFF. The V call is TRBV4-1, the J call TRBJ1-1; without DNA, the TCRdb call of TRBD1 cannot be checked. CDR1 MGHRA and CDR2 YSYEKL come from the germline V gene. The CDR3 consists of 14 residues.

The rearrangement joins TRBV28 to TRBJ1-5. Germline V gene lookup returns CDR1 MDHEN and CDR2 SYDVKM. The CDR3 contains 14 residues. The CDR3 sequence: CASSTRGFNQPQHF. Drawing the rest from reference TRBV28 and TRBJ1-5, the complete variable domain is DVKVTQSSRYLVKRTGEKVFLECVQDMDHENMFWYRQDPGLGLRLIYFSYDVKMKEKGDIPEGYSVSREKKERFSLILESASTNQTSMYLCASSTRGFNQPQHFGDGTRLSIL.

The V gene is TRBV20-1, the J gene TRBJ2-7; the D call of TRBD1 rests on TCRdb alone, since no DNA is present to check it. The CDR3 extends over 13 amino acids. Germline V lookup: CDR1 DFQATT, CDR2 SNEGSKA (reference sequence). CDR3 protein: CSARDLTAYEQYF.